The T cell receptor beta chain described here comes from a study of blood T cell repertoires in COVID-19. The germline CDR1 and CDR2 sequences are SGHRS and YFSETQ. Trimming took 0 bases from V and 3 from J, leaving 10 bases between them. CDR3 size: 14 residues. Assay used: immunoSEQ multiplex PCR; TCRdb lists only in-frame clones, some missing. Among around 160,000 clones listed, around four fifths were seen once. The TCR was taken from a human donor in a cohort sampled during active COVID-19. Material: peripheral blood. V usage is TRBV5-1 and J usage is TRBJ2-7, with a possible D match to TRBD1 (6 bases). CDR3 bases: TGCGCCAGCAGCTTGGCCTACAGGGACTACGAGCAGTACTTC. The encoded protein is CASSLAYRDYEQYF.